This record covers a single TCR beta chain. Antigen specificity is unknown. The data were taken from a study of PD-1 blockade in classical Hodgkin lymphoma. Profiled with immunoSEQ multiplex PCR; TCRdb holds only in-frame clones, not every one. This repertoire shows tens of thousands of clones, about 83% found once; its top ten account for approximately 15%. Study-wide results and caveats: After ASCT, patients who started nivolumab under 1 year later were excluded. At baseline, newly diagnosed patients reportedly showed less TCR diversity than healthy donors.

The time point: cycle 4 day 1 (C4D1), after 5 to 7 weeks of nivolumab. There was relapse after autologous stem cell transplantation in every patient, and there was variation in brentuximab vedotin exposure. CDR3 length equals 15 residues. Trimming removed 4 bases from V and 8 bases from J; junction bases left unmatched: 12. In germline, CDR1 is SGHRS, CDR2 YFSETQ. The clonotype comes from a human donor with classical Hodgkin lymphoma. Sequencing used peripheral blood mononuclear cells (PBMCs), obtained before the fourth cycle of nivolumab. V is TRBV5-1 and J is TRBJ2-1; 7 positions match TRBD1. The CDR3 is CASSNRDSLWDEQFF. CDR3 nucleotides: TGCGCCAGCAGCAACCGGGACAGTCTTTGGGATGAGCAGTTCTTC. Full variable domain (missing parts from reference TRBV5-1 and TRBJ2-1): KAGVTQTPRYLIKTRGQQVTLSCSPISGHRSVSWYQQTPGQGLQFLFEYFSETQRNKGNFPGRFSGRQFSNSRSEMNVSTLELGDSALYLCASSNRDSLWDEQFFGPGTRLTVL.